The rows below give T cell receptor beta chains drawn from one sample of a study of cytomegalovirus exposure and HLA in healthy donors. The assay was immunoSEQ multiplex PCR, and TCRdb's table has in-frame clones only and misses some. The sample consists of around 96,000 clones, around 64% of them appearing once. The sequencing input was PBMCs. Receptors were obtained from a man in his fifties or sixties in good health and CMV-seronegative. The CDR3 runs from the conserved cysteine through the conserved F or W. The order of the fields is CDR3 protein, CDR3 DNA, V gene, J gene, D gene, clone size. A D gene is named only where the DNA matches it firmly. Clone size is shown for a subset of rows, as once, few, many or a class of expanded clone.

CDR3 protein: CASSSAEPRGVYEQYF
CDR3 DNA: TGCGCCAGCAGCTCCGCTGAGCCCAGGGGAGTCTACGAGCAGTACTTC
V gene: TRBV5-1
J gene: TRBJ2-7
D gene: .
clone size: medium-sized

CDR3 protein: CASSETPQGLETQYF
CDR3 DNA: TGTGCCAGCAGTGAGACTCCACAGGGATTAGAGACCCAGTACTTC
V gene: TRBV6-1
J gene: TRBJ2-5
D gene: .
clone size: .

CDR3 protein: CASSVGQGQGLNYGYTF
CDR3 DNA: TGTGCCAGCAGCGTAGGACAGGGACAGGGCTTAAACTATGGCTACACCTTC
V gene: TRBV9
J gene: TRBJ1-2
D gene: TRBD1
clone size: .

CDR3 protein: CASSQWTGGSGANVLTF
CDR3 DNA: TGCGCCAGCAGCCAGTGGACAGGGGGTTCTGGGGCCAACGTCCTGACTTTC
V gene: TRBV4-1
J gene: TRBJ2-6
D gene: TRBD1
clone size: .

CDR3 protein: CASSVDSSYNSPLHF
CDR3 DNA: TGTGCCAGTAGTGTGGACAGCTCCTATAATTCACCCCTCCACTTT
V gene: TRBV19
J gene: TRBJ1-6
D gene: .
clone size: .

CDR3 protein: CASSFAQGSSYNEQFF
CDR3 DNA: TGTGCCAGCAGCTTCGCACAGGGGAGCTCCTACAATGAGCAGTTCTTC
V gene: TRBV7-6
J gene: TRBJ2-1
D gene: TRBD1
clone size: .

CDR3 protein: CASSKATITDTQYF
CDR3 DNA: TGTGCCAGTAGTAAAGCGACTATCACAGATACGCAGTATTTT
V gene: TRBV19
J gene: TRBJ2-3
D gene: .
clone size: .

CDR3 protein: CASSGRGSGANVLTF
CDR3 DNA: TGTGCCAGTAGCGGTCGGGGCTCTGGGGCCAACGTCCTGACTTTC
V gene: TRBV19
J gene: TRBJ2-6
D gene: .
clone size: .

CDR3 protein: CASRHRGHCNQPQHF
CDR3 DNA: TGTGCCAGCAGGCACAGGGGGCATTGTAATCAGCCCCAGCATTTT
V gene: TRBV5-4
J gene: TRBJ1-5
D gene: TRBD1
clone size: .

CDR3 protein: CASSLGQTNTEAFF
CDR3 DNA: TGTGCCAGCAGCTTGGGACAGACTAACACTGAAGCTTTCTTT
V gene: TRBV7-9
J gene: TRBJ1-1
D gene: TRBD1
clone size: few

CDR3 protein: CASSPGGYGANVLTF
CDR3 DNA: TGTGCCAGCAGTCCAGGGGGTTATGGGGCCAACGTCCTGACTTTC
V gene: TRBV27
J gene: TRBJ2-6
D gene: TRBD1
clone size: .

CDR3 protein: CASSVVAPLSGRERDEQYF
CDR3 DNA: TGTGCCAGCAGCGTAGTGGCCCCCCTTAGCGGGAGGGAGAGAGACGAGCAGTACTTC
V gene: TRBV9
J gene: TRBJ2-7
D gene: TRBD2
clone size: few

CDR3 protein: CAISEVVGSYGYTF
CDR3 DNA: TGTGCCATCAGTGAGGTTGTCGGTAGTTATGGCTACACCTTC
V gene: TRBV10-3
J gene: TRBJ1-2
D gene: .
clone size: .

CDR3 protein: CASSQGAGATNEKLFF
CDR3 DNA: TGTGCCAGCAGCCAAGGGGCGGGGGCAACTAATGAAAAACTGTTTTTT
V gene: TRBV7-8
J gene: TRBJ1-4
D gene: .
clone size: .

CDR3 protein: CASSFPGLAGGAGKLFF
CDR3 DNA: TGTGCCAGCAGCTTCCCCGGACTAGCGGGGGGCGCCGGGAAGCTGTTTTTT
V gene: TRBV7-2
J gene: TRBJ2-2
D gene: TRBD2
clone size: .

CDR3 protein: CAISGQAETQYF
CDR3 DNA: TGTGCCATCAGCGGTCAAGCGGAGACCCAGTACTTC
V gene: TRBV10-3
J gene: TRBJ2-5
D gene: .
clone size: .